This TCR beta chain appears in the sequencing data of a study of blood T cell repertoires in COVID-19. Background on the study: Acute and convalescent COVID-19 samples came from the United States, Italy and Spain. PBMCs, B-cell-depleted T cells, or T cells were the source of the cDNA or gDNA that made up the material.

In the original processing: Reference gene primer amplification gave nucleated cell count estimates. Here immunoSEQ multiplex PCR was the method, and the copy in TCRdb shows in-frame clones only, minus some. That table gives V, J and clone size, and the DNA gave D and trimming. The table includes about 210,000 clones, roughly 89% detected once. The sequencing sample was made of peripheral blood. The TCR originated in a man aged 60-69 years who had recovered from COVID-19.

The CDR3 spells CASSQSLAGGGEQYF. The CDR3 DNA reads as TGTGCCAGCAGCCAAAGTCTAGCGGGAGGTGGTGAGCAGTACTTC. The rearrangement links TRBV3-1 (or the pseudogene TRBV3-2) to TRBJ2-7, with TRBD2 matching over 11 bases. The CDR3 spans 15 residues. The J segment lost 7 bases and the V segment lost 2 bases, leaving 7 bases of the junction unmatched. From germline, CDR1 is LGHDT and CDR2 YNNKEL (reference sequence).